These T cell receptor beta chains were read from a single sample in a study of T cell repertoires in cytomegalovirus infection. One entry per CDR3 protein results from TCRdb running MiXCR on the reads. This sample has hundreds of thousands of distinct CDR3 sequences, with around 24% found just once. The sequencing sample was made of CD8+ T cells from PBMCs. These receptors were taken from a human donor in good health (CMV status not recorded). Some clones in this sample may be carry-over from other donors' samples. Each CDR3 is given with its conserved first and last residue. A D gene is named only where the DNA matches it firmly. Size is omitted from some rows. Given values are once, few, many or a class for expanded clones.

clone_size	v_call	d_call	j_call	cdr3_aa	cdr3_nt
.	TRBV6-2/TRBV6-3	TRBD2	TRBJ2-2	CASIETLADAGELFF	TGTGCCAGCATTGAGACTCTAGCGGACGCCGGGGAGCTGTTTTTT
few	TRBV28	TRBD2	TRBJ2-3	CASSPSGFKGDTQYF	TGTGCCAGCAGTCCTAGCGGTTTCAAAGGAGATACGCAGTATTTT
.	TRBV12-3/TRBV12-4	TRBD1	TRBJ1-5	CASSQSTGSQPQHF	TGTGCCAGCAGTCAGTCGACAGGGAGTCAGCCCCAGCATTTT
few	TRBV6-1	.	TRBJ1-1	CASSSGVMYTEAFF	TGTGCCAGCAGCTCGGGAGTTATGTACACTGAAGCTTTCTTT
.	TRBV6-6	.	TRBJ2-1	CTSQVGGYNEQFF	TGTACCAGCCAGGTGGGCGGGTACAATGAGCAGTTCTTC
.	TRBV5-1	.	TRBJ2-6	CASSFKGLASGANVLTF	TGCGCCAGCAGCTTTAAGGGGCTCGCCTCTGGGGCCAACGTCCTGACTTTC
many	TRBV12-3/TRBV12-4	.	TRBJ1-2	CASSLSREGYTF	TGTGCCAGCAGTTTGAGCAGGGAAGGCTACACCTTC
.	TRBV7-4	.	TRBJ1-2	CASSLCGGGSYGYTF	TGTGCCAGCAGCTTATGCGGAGGGGGGTCCTATGGCTACACCTTC
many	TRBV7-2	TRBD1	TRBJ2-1	CASSLNRGNSNEQFF	TGTGCCAGCAGCTTAAACAGGGGGAACTCCAATGAGCAGTTCTTC
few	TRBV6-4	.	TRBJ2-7	CASIPVEPFYEQYF	TGTGCCAGCATCCCAGTGGAACCCTTCTACGAGCAGTACTTC
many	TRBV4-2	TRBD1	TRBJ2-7	CASSLSGQGFYEQYF	TGTGCCAGCAGCCTCTCGGGACAGGGGTTCTACGAGCAGTACTTC
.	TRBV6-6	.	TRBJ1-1	CAGSQGQNTEAFF	TGTGCCGGGTCACAGGGCCAGAACACTGAAGCTTTCTTT
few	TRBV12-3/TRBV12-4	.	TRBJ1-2	CASSLLNYGYTF	TGTGCCAGCTCCCTTTTAAACTATGGCTACACCTTC
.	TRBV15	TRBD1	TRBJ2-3	CATHRDRGREDTQYF	TGTGCCACCCACCGGGACAGGGGGCGAGAAGATACGCAGTATTTT
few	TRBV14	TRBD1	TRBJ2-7	CASSKTGTTYEQYF	TGTGCCAGCAGCAAGACAGGGACCACCTACGAGCAGTACTTC
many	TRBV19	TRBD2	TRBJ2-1	CASRGLDYNEQFF	TGTGCCAGTAGAGGACTAGATTACAATGAGCAGTTCTTC
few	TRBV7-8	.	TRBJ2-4	CASSNEFGGTDIQYF	TGTGCCAGCAGCAACGAGTTTGGGGGGACGGACATTCAGTACTTC
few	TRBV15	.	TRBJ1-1	CATSPFIRDPNTEAFF	TGTGCCACCAGCCCCTTCATCAGGGACCCGAACACTGAAGCTTTCTTT
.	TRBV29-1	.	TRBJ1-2	CSVGGRDYGYTF	TGCAGCGTGGGTGGACGCGACTATGGCTACACCTTC
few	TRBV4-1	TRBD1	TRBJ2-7	CASSQGASGGIEQYF	TGCGCCAGCAGCCAAGGCGCGTCAGGGGGAATCGAGCAGTACTTC
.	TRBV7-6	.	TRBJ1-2	CTSSLGGRDDGYTF	TGTACCAGCAGCTTAGGTGGCAGGGACGATGGCTACACCTTC
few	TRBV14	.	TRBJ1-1	CASSQNRNTEAFF	TGTGCCAGCAGCCAGAACAGGAACACTGAAGCTTTCTTT
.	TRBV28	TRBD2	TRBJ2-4	CASTLRPTKRGIAKNIQYF	TGTGCCAGCACCCTCCGGCCCACCAAGCGGGGAATAGCCAAAAACATTCAGTACTTC
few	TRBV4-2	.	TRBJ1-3	CASSQERGTSGNTIYF	TGTGCCAGCAGCCAAGAGCGCGGAACCTCTGGAAACACCATATATTTT
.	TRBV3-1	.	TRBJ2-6	CASSQGDRIPGANVLTF	TGTGCCAGCAGCCAAGGCGACAGGATTCCTGGGGCCAACGTCCTGACTTTC
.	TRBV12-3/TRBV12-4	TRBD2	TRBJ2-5	CASSFPSGGPETQYF	TGTGCCAGCAGTTTTCCTAGCGGGGGCCCAGAGACCCAGTACTTC
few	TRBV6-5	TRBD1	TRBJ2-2	CASSYRGGDTGELFF	TGTGCCAGCAGCTACAGGGGTGGGGACACCGGGGAGCTGTTTTTT
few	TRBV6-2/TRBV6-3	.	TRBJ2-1	CASRSPVGLYNEQFF	TGTGCCAGCAGATCCCCGGTGGGGCTCTACAATGAGCAGTTCTTC